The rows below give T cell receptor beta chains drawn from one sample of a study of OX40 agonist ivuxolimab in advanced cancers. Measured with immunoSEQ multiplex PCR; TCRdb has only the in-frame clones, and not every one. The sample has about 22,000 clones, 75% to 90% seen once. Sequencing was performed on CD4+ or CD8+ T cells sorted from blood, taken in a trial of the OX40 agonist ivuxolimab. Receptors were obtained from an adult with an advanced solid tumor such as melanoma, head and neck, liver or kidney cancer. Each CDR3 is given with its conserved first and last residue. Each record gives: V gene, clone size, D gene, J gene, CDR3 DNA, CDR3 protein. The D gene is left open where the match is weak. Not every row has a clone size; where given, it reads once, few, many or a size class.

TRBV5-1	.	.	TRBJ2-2	TGCGCCAGCAGCTTGGGAGGGGGCACCGGGGAGCTGTTTTTT	CASSLGGGTGELFF
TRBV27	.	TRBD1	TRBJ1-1	TGTGCCAGCAGTTTCGACAGGGGAACTGAAGCTTTCTTT	CASSFDRGTEAFF
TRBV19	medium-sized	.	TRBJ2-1	TGTGCCAGTAGCTTGTTATACTACAATGAGCAGTTCTTC	CASSLLYYNEQFF
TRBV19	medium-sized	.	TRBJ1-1	TGTGCCAGTACGGTGGGGAACACTGAAGCTTTCTTT	CASTVGNTEAFF
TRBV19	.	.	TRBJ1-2	TGTGCCAGTAGTATAGAACCAAATCTTCAGGGTGGCTACACCTTC	CASSIEPNLQGGYTF
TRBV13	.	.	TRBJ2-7	TGTGCCAGCAGCCAAGGGGGCGAGCAGTACTTC	CASSQGGEQYF
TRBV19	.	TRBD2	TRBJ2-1	TGTGCCAGTAGTCCAGGAGAATCGGGTAGCGGGAGAAGGGATGAGCAGTTCTTC	CASSPGESGSGRRDEQFF
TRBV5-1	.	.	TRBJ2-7	TGCGCCAGCAGCTGGAGAAAGCCCTACGAGCAGTACTTC	CASSWRKPYEQYF
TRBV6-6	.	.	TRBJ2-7	TGTGCCAGCAGTCACACTAGCTCCTACGAGCAGTACTTC	CASSHTSSYEQYF
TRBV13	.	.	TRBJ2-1	TGTGCCAGCAGCTTGGGGGGCAATGAGCAGTTCTTC	CASSLGGNEQFF
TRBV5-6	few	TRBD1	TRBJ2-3	TGTGCCAGCAGCTTGGCCCAGGGGGCCGATACGCAGTATTTT	CASSLAQGADTQYF
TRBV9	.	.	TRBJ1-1	TGTGCCAGCAGCGTAGTGTCCCTGTACGGGCACACTGAAGCTTTCTTT	CASSVVSLYGHTEAFF
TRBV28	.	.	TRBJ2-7	TGTGCCAGCAGTTTCGGCGAGGGTCTCGAGCAGTACTTC	CASSFGEGLEQYF
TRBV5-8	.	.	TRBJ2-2	TGTGCCAGCAGTCCGGACTCCCCGAACACCGGGGAGCTGTTTTTT	CASSPDSPNTGELFF